This TCR beta chain was sequenced during a study of vaccination and CD4 T cells after COVID-19. With the Oncomine TCR Beta short-read assay, DNA from cultured CD4+ T cells was sequenced. One entry per CDR3 protein results from TCRdb running MiXCR on the PCR reads. Seen here are 5,000 to 6,000 distinct CDR3 sequences, roughly 39% observed once, and the top ten hold around 45%. The V end lost 7 bases, the J end lost 5 bases, and 12 bases lay between the germline ends. This CDR3 contains 14 residues. The germline CDR1 and CDR2 sequences are MNHNS and SASEGT. The treatment here: approximately 11-day PBMC culture with coronavirus spike peptide pools or control peptides (ViraFEST assay). The collection of CD4+ T cells from the unexposed donor took place before the COVID-19 pandemic (2011-2018). IL-2 at 8.5 to 10 IU/ml and peptide pools at 8.5 to 10 ug/ml were added to PBMCs cultured at approximately 2 million per well. By negative selection, CD4+ T cells were isolated once culture had run for around 10 days. Probes of unexposed-donor CD4+ T cells used SARS-CoV-2 S/N and four cold-coronavirus spikes (cells permitting).

This clonotype was counted a few times. Its antigen is currently unknown. This TCR was recovered from a human donor in good health. V is TRBV6-1 and J is TRBJ1-6; D gene ambiguous. Sequencing input: CD4+ T cells from blood, cultured in vitro. In nucleotides, the CDR3 is TGTGCCAGCACCTCCTGGGCAGATAATTCACCCCTCCACTTT. Protein sequence: CASTSWADNSPLHF.